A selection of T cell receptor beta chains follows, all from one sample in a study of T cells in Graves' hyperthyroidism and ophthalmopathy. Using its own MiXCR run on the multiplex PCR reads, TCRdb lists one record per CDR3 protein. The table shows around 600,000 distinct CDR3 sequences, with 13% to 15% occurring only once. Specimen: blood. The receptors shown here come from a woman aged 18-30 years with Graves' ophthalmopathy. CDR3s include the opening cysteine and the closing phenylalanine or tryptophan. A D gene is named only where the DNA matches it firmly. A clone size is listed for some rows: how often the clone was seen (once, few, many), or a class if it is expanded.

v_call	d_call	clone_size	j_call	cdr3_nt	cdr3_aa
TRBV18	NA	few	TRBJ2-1	TGTGCCAGCTCACCATCGGAGGTCCGGGGCTCCTACAATGAGCAGTTCTTC	CASSPSEVRGSYNEQFF
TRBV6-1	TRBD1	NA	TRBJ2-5	TGTGCCAGCAGTACCTTAACAGGGGGCTTTAAAGAGACCCAGTACTTC	CASSTLTGGFKETQYF
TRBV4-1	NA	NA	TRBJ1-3	TGCGCCAGCAGGCTGGTAGCGGGAAACACCATATATTTT	CASRLVAGNTIYF
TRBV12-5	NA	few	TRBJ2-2	TGTGCTAGTGGTTTCCGGTTGGGCGGGGAGCTGTTTTTT	CASGFRLGGELFF
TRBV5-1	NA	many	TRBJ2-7	TGCGCCAGCAGCTTCCTAGGACCCGAGGCCTACGAGCAGTACTTC	CASSFLGPEAYEQYF
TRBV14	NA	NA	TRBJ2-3	TGTGCCAGCAGCCAAATATCCTGGGGCCAAGATACGCAGTATTTT	CASSQISWGQDTQYF
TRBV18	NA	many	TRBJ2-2	TGTGCCAGCTCACCAGGGAACACCGGGGAGCTGTTTTTT	CASSPGNTGELFF
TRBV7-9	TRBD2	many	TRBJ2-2	TGTGCCAGCAGCCCTAGCGGCACCACCGGGGAGCTGTTTTTT	CASSPSGTTGELFF
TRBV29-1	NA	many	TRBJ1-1	TGCAGCGTTACTATCGGAGGATACACTGAAGCTTTCTTT	CSVTIGGYTEAFF
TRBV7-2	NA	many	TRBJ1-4	TGTGCCAGCAGCTTAACAGTTGCAACTAATGAAAAACTGTTTTTT	CASSLTVATNEKLFF
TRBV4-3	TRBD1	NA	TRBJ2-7	TGCGCCAGCAGCCTAACCGGGACAGGCTCCTACGGGCAGTACTTC	CASSLTGTGSYGQYF
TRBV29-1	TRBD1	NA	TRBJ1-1	TGCAGCGTCGGAAGGACAGGTCGGTACACTGAAGCTTTCTTT	CSVGRTGRYTEAFF
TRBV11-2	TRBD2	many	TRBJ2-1	TGTGCCAGCAGCTTAGATACACTAGCGGGAGCCAATGAGCAGTTCTTC	CASSLDTLAGANEQFF
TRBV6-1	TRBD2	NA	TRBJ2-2	TGTGCCAGCCCTCAACTAGCGGGAGGGCAGGGCACCGGGGAGCTGTTTTTT	CASPQLAGGQGTGELFF
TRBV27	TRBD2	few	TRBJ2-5	TGTGCCAGCAGGGGACTAGCGGGAGAGTACCAAGAGACCCAGTACTTC	CASRGLAGEYQETQYF
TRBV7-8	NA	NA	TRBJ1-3	TGTGCCAGCAGCCGAGGGGTCTCCTCTGGAAACACCATATATTTT	CASSRGVSSGNTIYF
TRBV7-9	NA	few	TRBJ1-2	TGTGCCAGCAGCCTCGGACAGACGACTTATGGCTACACCTTC	CASSLGQTTYGYTF
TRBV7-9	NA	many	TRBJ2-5	TGTGCCAGCAGCTTAGATCGACACTCAACAGAGACCCAGTACTTC	CASSLDRHSTETQYF
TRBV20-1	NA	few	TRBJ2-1	TGCAGTGCTGCCAGTGGCGAGCAGTTCTTC	CSAASGEQFF
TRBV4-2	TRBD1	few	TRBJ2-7	TGTGCCAGCAGCCACTCCCCGGGACAGAAATCCTACGAGCAGTACTTC	CASSHSPGQKSYEQYF
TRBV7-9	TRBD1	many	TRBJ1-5	TGTGCCAGCAGCCCCACGGGGACAGGGGGCAATCAGCCCCAGCATTTT	CASSPTGTGGNQPQHF
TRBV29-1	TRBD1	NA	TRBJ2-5	TGCAGCGTTGGCCCCGGACAGGGTAATAGAGAGACCCAGTACTTC	CSVGPGQGNRETQYF
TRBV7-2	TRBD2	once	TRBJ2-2	TGTGCCAGCAGCTTAGCCTTTAGCGGGAGATCCGGGGAGCTGTTTTTT	CASSLAFSGRSGELFF
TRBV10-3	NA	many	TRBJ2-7	TGTGCCATCAGTGAGCGTCCCGGGGCCGCCTACGAGCAGTACTTC	CAISERPGAAYEQYF
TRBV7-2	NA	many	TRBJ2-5	TGTGCCAGCAGCCCTCGCTTAGGAGGGATGAGAGAGACCCAGTACTTC	CASSPRLGGMRETQYF
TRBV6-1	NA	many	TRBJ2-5	TGTGCCAGCAGTGAGTGGAAAGAGACCCAGTACTTC	CASSEWKETQYF
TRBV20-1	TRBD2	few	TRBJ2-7	TGCAGTGCTAGTGACCGAGGTGAGCGGGGCACCTACGAGCAGTACTTC	CSASDRGERGTYEQYF
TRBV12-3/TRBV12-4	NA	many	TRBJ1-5	TGTGCCAGCAGTTCGACAGGCCTCAATCAGCCCCAGCATTTT	CASSSTGLNQPQHF
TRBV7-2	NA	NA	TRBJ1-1	TGTGCCAGCAGCCCAGCCATAGGGGAAGCTGAAGCTTTCTTT	CASSPAIGEAEAFF
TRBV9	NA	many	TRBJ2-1	TGTGCCAGCAGCGTAGACGGGAGAGAGTACAATGAGCAGTTCTTC	CASSVDGREYNEQFF
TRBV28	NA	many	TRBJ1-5	TGTGCCAGCAGTTACGGAGTTCCCCAGCATTTT	CASSYGVPQHF
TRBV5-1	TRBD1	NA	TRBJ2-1	TGCGCCAGCAGCTCCGGGACAGGGAATCCCTACAATGAGCAGTTCTTC	CASSSGTGNPYNEQFF
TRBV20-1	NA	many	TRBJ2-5	TGCAGTGCTAGAGTACCTAGCAGGGAGACCCAGTACTTC	CSARVPSRETQYF